Each of the 7 T cell receptor beta chains below was sequenced from the same sample in a study of shared clonotypes between healthy human individuals. Measured with immunoSEQ multiplex PCR; TCRdb has only the in-frame clones, and not every one. The sample lists 2 million to 2.5 million clones, over 85% occurring once. The source material was naive CD4+ T cells sorted from blood. As to subset: CD45RA+ positively selected. The source is a man younger than 35 in good health.

J is TRBJ2-3 and V is TRBV6-4; either TRBD1 or TRBD2 may supply D (7 bases each). Trimming cost V 5 bases and J 3 bases, with 12 bases left between them. The germline V gene has CDR1 MRHNA and CDR2 SNTAGT. There are 14 residues in the CDR3. The CDR3 DNA sequence: TGTGCCAGCAGTTACAGGGGAGGGACAGATACGCAGTATTTT. Protein product: CASSYRGGTDTQYF.

This clone has only one observation. The chain recombines TRBV5-5 with TRBJ2-7; D perhaps matches TRBD1 (5 bases). CDR3 length: 14 amino acids. V lost 3 bases and J 5 bases, leaving 15 bases between the germline ends. Germline V gene data show CDR1 as SGHKS and CDR2 as YYEKEE (reference sequence). The DNA for the CDR3 is TGTGCCAGCAGCTGGTCAGGGCAAAGAAACGAGCAGTACTTC. Translated, it gives CASSWSGQRNEQYF.

V gene TRBV20-1 combines with J gene TRBJ2-7; D is unresolved. The CDR3 consists of 11 residues. Looked up from germline, CDR1 is DFQATT and CDR2 is SNEGSKA (reference sequence). The V end lost 0 bases, the J end lost 4 bases, and 4 bases lay between the germline ends. CDR3 residues: CSAREQYEQYF. CDR3 coding DNA: TGCAGTGCTAGAGAACAATACGAGCAGTACTTC.

The count of this clone is one. The chain recombines TRBV5-1 with TRBJ2-1, with 11 nucleotides matching TRBD2. Germline-derived CDR1 and CDR2 are SGHRS and YFSETQ. The CDR3 has 16 amino acids. V trimming: 5 bases; J trimming: 0 bases; junction bases outside the gene matches: 4. Here the CDR3 DNA reads TGCGCCAGCAGAATAACTAGCGGGAGCTCCTACAATGAGCAGTTCTTC. Its protein product is CASRITSGSSYNEQFF.

V gene TRBV10-3 combines with J gene TRBJ2-7; D gene ambiguous. The CDR3 contains 12 residues. Germline V gene data show CDR1 as ENHRY and CDR2 as SYGVKD. V lost 4 bases, J lost 5 bases, and 9 bases lay in between. The CDR3 reads CAISVSGNEQYF. In DNA, the CDR3 is TGTGCCATCAGTGTATCAGGCAACGAGCAGTACTTC.

The chain uses TRBV4-2 and TRBJ2-3; either TRBD1 or TRBD2 may supply D (5 bases each). The CDR3 extends over 15 amino acids. Trimming took 4 bases from V and 1 from J, leaving 12 bases between them. Germline CDR1 and CDR2: LGHNA and YNFKEQ. The CDR3 DNA reads TGTGCCAGCAGCCGTGGGGCGGGCGGCACAGATACGCAGTATTTT. Its protein product is CASSRGAGGTDTQYF.

A word on this clone: The sample holds other DNA sequences that translate to the same CDR3. The chain recombines TRBV6-1 with TRBJ1-5; D uncertain. The CDR3 consists of 14 residues. Trimming pared 0 bases from V and 1 base from J, leaving 4 bases between. Germline V gene data show CDR1 as MNHNS and CDR2 as SASEGT. CDR3 bases: TGTGCCAGCAGTGAAGCTCAGAGCAATCAGCCCCAGCATTTT. It is translated as CASSEAQSNQPQHF.